This T cell receptor beta chain was sequenced for a study of blood T cell repertoires in COVID-19. Study-wide context: Sites in the United States, Italy and Spain provided acute and convalescent COVID-19 samples. Sample material is recorded as cDNA or gDNA derived from T cells, B-cell-depleted T cells, or PBMCs.

Repertoires were generated with immunoSEQ multiplex PCR, while TCRdb's copy carries only in-frame clones and drops some. This sample has around 220,000 clones, with roughly 87% found just once. Per the germline V gene, CDR1 is SGHDT and CDR2 is YYEEEE. V lost 1 base and J 0 bases, leaving 10 bases between the germline ends. This CDR3 is 16 amino acids long. The gene calls are TRBV5-6 and TRBJ2-2, with D possibly matching TRBD2 (6 bases). The receptor comes from a middle-aged man with active or convalescent COVID-19. The specimen sequenced was peripheral blood. CDR3 sequence: CASSLFWGANTGELFF. The CDR3 nucleotides are TGTGCCAGCAGCTTGTTCTGGGGGGCGAACACCGGGGAGCTGTTTTTT. Combining the CDR3 with reference TRBV5-6 and TRBJ2-2 gives the whole variable domain DAGVTQSPTHLIKTRGQQVTLRCSPKSGHDTVSWYQQALGQGPQFIFQYYEEEERQRGNFPDRFSGHQFPNYSSELNVNALLLGDSALYLCASSLFWGANTGELFFGEGSRLTVL.